The 5 T cell receptor beta chains below were found in one sample sequenced in a study of OX40 agonist ivuxolimab in advanced cancers. This table comes from immunoSEQ multiplex PCR, and its TCRdb copy is limited to in-frame clones, with some not included. Among 66,000 or so clones, roughly 80% were seen once, and the ten largest hold 1.5% to 2%. The sample was CD4+ or CD8+ T cells sorted from blood, taken in a trial of the OX40 agonist ivuxolimab. Source of these receptors: an adult with an advanced solid tumor such as melanoma, head and neck, liver or kidney cancer.

The J gene is TRBJ2-5, the V gene TRBV5-5, with D perhaps being TRBD1 or TRBD2 (5 bases each). The V gene's germline CDR1 is SGHKS and CDR2 YYEKEE (reference sequence). The CDR3 extends over 14 amino acids. The V end lost 0 bases, the J end lost 10 bases, and 16 bases lay between the germline ends. Here the CDR3 DNA reads TGTGCCAGCAGCTTGGGACCCGGGTTTGGGGGCCAGTACTTC. Amino acids: CASSLGPGFGGQYF.

This clone was seen just once. The chain links TRBV6-1 to TRBJ2-1, with 9 bases lining up with TRBD2. Germline-derived CDR1 and CDR2 are MNHNS and SASEGT. CDR3 length: 15 residues. V lost 6 bases to trimming and J lost 5 bases; unmatched junction nucleotides: 8. This CDR3 is CASRSWGTSNNEQFF. DNA for the CDR3: TGTGCCAGCAGATCCTGGGGGACTAGCAACAATGAGCAGTTCTTC.

The chain recombines TRBV7-3 with TRBJ2-7; TRBD1 agrees at 8 bases. This CDR3 is 15 amino acids long. V trimming: 1 base; J trimming: 5 bases; junction bases outside the gene matches: 7. CDR1 is SGHTA and CDR2 is FQGTGA in the germline V gene. The chain's CDR3 is CASSLSQGAWDEQYF. In DNA form, the CDR3 reads TGTGCCAGCAGCTTAAGCCAGGGGGCTTGGGACGAGCAGTACTTC.

This clone was seen many times. The V call is TRBV30, the J call TRBJ1-2; D gene ambiguous. V dropped 6 bases and J dropped 4 bases, with 12 bases sitting between them. This CDR3 region has 12 residues. CDR1 and CDR2 from the germline V gene are GTSNPN and SVGIG (reference sequence). The CDR3 reads CACNRGRYGYTF. Here the CDR3 DNA reads TGTGCCTGTAACCGAGGACGCTATGGCTACACCTTC.

CDR3 residues: CASEKARLTEAFF. The CDR3 nucleotides read TGTGCCAGCGAAAAGGCCCGGCTGACTGAAGCTTTCTTT. The chain uses TRBV2 and TRBJ1-1; no clear D. The CDR3 extends over 13 amino acids. V was trimmed by 8 bases and J by 5 bases, leaving 15 bases between them. The germline V gene encodes CDR1 SNHLY and CDR2 FYNNEI.